Listed below are T cell receptor beta chains from one sample, sequenced in a study of shared clonotypes between healthy human individuals. The assay was immunoSEQ multiplex PCR, and TCRdb's table has in-frame clones only and misses some. This sample carries millions of clones, approximately 92% of them seen once, and the ten largest clones take over 0.12%. Material: naive CD4+ T cells sorted from blood. These receptors were obtained from a man aged 18 to 29 in good health. CDR3s include the opening cysteine and the closing phenylalanine or tryptophan. D genes are given only for firm matches. Not every row has a clone size; where given, it reads once, few, many or a size class.

j_call: TRBJ2-1
d_call: .
clone_size: .
v_call: TRBV9
cdr3_aa: CASSVAVTTEQFF
cdr3_nt: TGTGCCAGCAGCGTAGCAGTAACTACTGAGCAGTTCTTC

j_call: TRBJ2-7
d_call: .
clone_size: .
v_call: TRBV7-9
cdr3_aa: CASSLEAHYEQYF
cdr3_nt: TGTGCCAGCAGCTTAGAAGCCCACTACGAGCAGTACTTC

j_call: TRBJ2-7
d_call: .
clone_size: .
v_call: TRBV11-2
cdr3_aa: CASSSLEGRAYEQYF
cdr3_nt: TGTGCCAGCAGCTCCCTAGAAGGCAGGGCCTACGAGCAGTACTTC

j_call: TRBJ1-6
d_call: .
clone_size: .
v_call: TRBV7-3
cdr3_aa: CASSSGRADNSPLHF
cdr3_nt: TGTGCCAGCAGCTCGGGACGGGCGGATAATTCACCCCTCCACTTT

j_call: TRBJ2-2
d_call: .
clone_size: few
v_call: TRBV18
cdr3_aa: CASSRWSQGKSGELFF
cdr3_nt: TGTGCCAGCTCACGTTGGTCACAGGGAAAGTCCGGGGAGCTGTTTTTT

j_call: TRBJ1-3
d_call: .
clone_size: .
v_call: TRBV30
cdr3_aa: CAWSGVFSGNTIYF
cdr3_nt: TGTGCCTGGAGTGGGGTGTTCTCTGGAAACACCATATATTTT

j_call: TRBJ1-2
d_call: TRBD1
clone_size: .
v_call: TRBV6-5
cdr3_aa: CASSADRGGYGYTF
cdr3_nt: TGTGCCAGCAGTGCGGACAGGGGAGGCTATGGCTACACCTTC

j_call: TRBJ2-1
d_call: TRBD2
clone_size: .
v_call: TRBV7-3
cdr3_aa: CASSLILAGVNEQFF
cdr3_nt: TGTGCCAGCAGCTTAATCCTAGCGGGGGTCAATGAGCAGTTCTTC

j_call: TRBJ1-4
d_call: .
clone_size: .
v_call: TRBV28
cdr3_aa: CASSLVGNEKLFF
cdr3_nt: TGTGCCAGCAGTTTGGTGGGGAATGAAAAACTGTTTTTT

j_call: TRBJ2-4
d_call: .
clone_size: .
v_call: TRBV27
cdr3_aa: CASSFTGLTGKNIQYF
cdr3_nt: TGTGCCAGCAGCTTTACAGGGTTGACGGGTAAAAACATTCAGTACTTC

j_call: TRBJ1-1
d_call: TRBD1
clone_size: .
v_call: TRBV7-6
cdr3_aa: CASSRTGKNTEAFF
cdr3_nt: TGTGCCAGCAGCCGGACAGGAAAGAACACTGAAGCTTTCTTT

j_call: TRBJ2-7
d_call: .
clone_size: .
v_call: TRBV7-2
cdr3_aa: CASSLEPYRSYEQYF
cdr3_nt: TGTGCCAGCAGCTTAGAGCCCTACCGGTCCTACGAGCAGTACTTC

j_call: TRBJ1-6
d_call: .
clone_size: .
v_call: TRBV5-1
cdr3_aa: CASSLGAALGSPLHF
cdr3_nt: TGCGCCAGCAGCTTGGGAGCAGCCTTGGGTTCACCCCTCCACTTT

j_call: TRBJ2-2
d_call: .
clone_size: .
v_call: TRBV5-6
cdr3_aa: CASSLGSANTGELFF
cdr3_nt: TGTGCCAGCAGCTTGGGCAGTGCGAACACCGGGGAGCTGTTTTTT

j_call: TRBJ2-5
d_call: .
clone_size: .
v_call: TRBV5-1
cdr3_aa: CASSLAKLQETQYF
cdr3_nt: TGCGCCAGCAGCTTGGCCAAGCTTCAGGAGACCCAGTACTTC

j_call: TRBJ1-2
d_call: TRBD1
clone_size: .
v_call: TRBV10-1
cdr3_aa: CASSRTGPWGGYTF
cdr3_nt: TGCGCCAGCAGTAGGACAGGGCCTTGGGGTGGCTACACCTTC